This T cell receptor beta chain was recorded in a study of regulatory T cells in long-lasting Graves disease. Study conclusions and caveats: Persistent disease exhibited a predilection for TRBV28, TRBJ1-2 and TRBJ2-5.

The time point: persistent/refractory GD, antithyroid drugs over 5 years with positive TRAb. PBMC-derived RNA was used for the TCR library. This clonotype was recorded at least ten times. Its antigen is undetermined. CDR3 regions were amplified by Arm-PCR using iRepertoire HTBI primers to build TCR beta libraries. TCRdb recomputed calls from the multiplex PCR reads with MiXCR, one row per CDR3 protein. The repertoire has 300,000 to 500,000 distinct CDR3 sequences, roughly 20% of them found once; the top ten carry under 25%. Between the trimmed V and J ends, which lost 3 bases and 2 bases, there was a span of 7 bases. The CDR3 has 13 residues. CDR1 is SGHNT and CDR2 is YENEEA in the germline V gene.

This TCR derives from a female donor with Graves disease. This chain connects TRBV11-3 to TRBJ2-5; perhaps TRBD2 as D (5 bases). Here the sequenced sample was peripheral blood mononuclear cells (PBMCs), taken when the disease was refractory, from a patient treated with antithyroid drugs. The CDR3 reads CASSFSDQETQYF. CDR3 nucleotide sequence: TGTGCCAGCAGCTTTAGCGATCAAGAGACCCAGTACTTC. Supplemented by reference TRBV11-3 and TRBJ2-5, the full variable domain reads EAGVVQSPRYKIIEKKQPVAFWCNPISGHNTLYWYLQNLGQGPELLIRYENEEAVDDSQLPKDRFSAERLKGVDSTLKIQPAELGDSAVYLCASSFSDQETQYFGPGTRLLVL.